The 29 T cell receptor beta chains presented below share a single source sample, sequenced in a study of OX40 agonist ivuxolimab in advanced cancers. Data came from immunoSEQ multiplex PCR; TCRdb stores just in-frame clones and leaves some out. This table has about 70,000 clones, roughly 81% appearing once. The starting material was CD4+ or CD8+ T cells sorted from blood, obtained in a trial of the OX40 agonist ivuxolimab. These receptors originate from an adult with an advanced solid tumor such as melanoma, head and neck, liver or kidney cancer.

The CDR3 reads CAVLASSSGNTIYF. The CDR3 DNA reads TGTGCCGTTTTAGCTTCGAGCTCTGGAAACACCATATATTTT. The chain joins TRBV10-3 to TRBJ1-3, with D unresolved. Germline V gene lookup returns CDR1 ENHRY and CDR2 SYGVKD. Trimming shortened V by 11 bases and J by 0 bases, and 14 bases separated the two germline ends. This CDR3 has 14 amino acids.

The chain combines TRBV5-6 with TRBJ2-7; D possibly uses TRBD1 or TRBD2 (6 bases each). Trimming cost V 1 base and J 5 bases, with 16 bases left between them. Germline V gives CDR1 SGHDT, CDR2 YYEEEE. The CDR3 totals 15 residues. The CDR3 protein is CASSLSLGGGHEQYF. The CDR3 nucleotides are TGTGCCAGCAGCTTGAGTTTGGGGGGCGGCCACGAGCAGTACTTC.

The rearrangement uses TRBV11-2 and TRBJ2-7, with TRBD2 identical over 12 bases. This CDR3 has 15 amino acids. The germline V gene encodes CDR1 SGHAT and CDR2 FQNNGV. Trimming took 5 bases from V and 6 from J; bases not matched to a gene: 8. CDR3 bases: TGTGCCAGCAGCCCAGTCGGACTAGCGGGGATCGAGCAGTACTTC. It is translated as CASSPVGLAGIEQYF.

The chain couples TRBV6-8 to TRBJ1-2; D possibly corresponds to TRBD1 (6 bases). CDR3 length: 14 residues. Deletions cut 0 bases from V and 7 bases from J, with 12 bases between. From germline, CDR1 is MNHGY and CDR2 SAAAGT. This CDR3 reads CASSYSIGTTGYTF. DNA of the CDR3: TGTGCCAGCAGTTACTCGATCGGGACAACTGGCTACACCTTC.

This sequence joins TRBV2 and TRBJ1-1, with D possibly matching TRBD1 (5 bases). V lost 3 bases and J 4 bases, leaving 18 bases between the germline ends. CDR3 length: 16 residues. Germline V gives CDR1 SNHLY, CDR2 FYNNEI. As DNA, the CDR3 is TGTGCCAGCAGTGACAGTCTAACTCAGGGTCTCACTGAAGCTTTCTTT. It codes for CASSDSLTQGLTEAFF. The full variable domain, its missing parts supplied by reference TRBV2 and TRBJ1-1, is EPEVTQTPSHQVTQMGQEVILRCVPISNHLYFYWYRQILGQKVEFLVSFYNNEISEKSEIFDDQFSVERPDGSNFTLKIRSTKLEDSAMYFCASSDSLTQGLTEAFFGQGTRLTVV.

The rearrangement uses TRBV2 and TRBJ2-7; possibly TRBD1 or TRBD2 for D (5 bases each). Germline-derived CDR1 and CDR2 are SNHLY and FYNNEI. The CDR3 is 13 residues long. V was trimmed by 3 bases and J by 2 bases, leaving 8 bases between them. The CDR3 bases are TGTGCCAGCAGTGATGGGGGTCCCTACGAGCAGTACTTC. This encodes CASSDGGPYEQYF.

The DNA for the CDR3 is TGTGCCAGCAGCTTTAGCGGACAAGAGACCCAGTACTTC. Encoded protein: CASSFSGQETQYF. The chain is built from TRBV6-5 and TRBJ2-5, with D possibly being TRBD2 (6 bases). Germline values: CDR1 MNHEY, CDR2 SVGAGI. Trimming cost V 6 bases and J 2 bases, with 10 bases left between them. This CDR3 has 13 residues.

This clone was seen a single time. The V and J genes are TRBV14 and TRBJ1-6; unclear D gene. Germline values: CDR1 SGHDN, CDR2 FVKESK. V was cut by 4 bases and J by 7 bases, with 8 bases left in between. This CDR3 comprises 13 residues. CDR3 nucleotides: TGTGCCAGCAGCCGGAGGCTCAATTCACCCCTCCACTTT. Translated, it gives CASSRRLNSPLHF.

The chain is built from TRBV5-4 and TRBJ2-1; 9 bases align to TRBD2. This CDR3 spans 15 amino acids. Germline-derived CDR1 and CDR2 are SGHNT and YYREEE (reference sequence). The ends lost 5 bases at V and 2 bases at J; junction bases unmatched: 5. CDR3 loop: CASSKLAGPYNEQFF. In DNA, the CDR3 is TGTGCCAGCAGTAAGCTAGCGGGACCCTACAATGAGCAGTTCTTC.

The DNA of the CDR3 is TGCGCCAGCAGCCCCTCAGACCCGGCAGGCACTGAAGCTTTCTTT. Translated, it gives CASSPSDPAGTEAFF. V gene TRBV5-1 combines with J gene TRBJ1-1; D unresolved. V was clipped by 4 bases and J by 4 bases, with 17 bases between them. In germline, CDR1 is SGHRS, CDR2 YFSETQ. The CDR3 has 15 amino acids.

The J gene is TRBJ2-2, the V gene TRBV9, with 11 nucleotides matching TRBD2. CDR3 length equals 17 residues. J gave up 4 bases and V 3 bases, and 8 bases lay outside the gene matches. The germline gives CDR1 SGDLS, CDR2 YYNGEE. The CDR3 coding sequence is TGTGCCAGCAGCGGAGCTTCGGGACTAGCGGCCACCGGGGAGCTGTTTTTT. This encodes CASSGASGLAATGELFF.

This chain joins TRBV6-5 and TRBJ2-2; D not resolved. Germline V lookup: CDR1 MNHEY, CDR2 SVGAGI. The CDR3 has 14 residues. Trimming cost V 6 bases and J 1 base, with 9 bases left between them. The CDR3 region has the DNA TGTGCCAGCAGGAACAGCCTGAACACCGGGGAGCTGTTTTTT. It is translated as CASRNSLNTGELFF.

The rearrangement uses TRBV27 and TRBJ1-2; D is ambiguous. The V end was cut by 6 bases, the J end by 5 bases, with 16 bases between. This CDR3 is built from 14 residues. Germline V gene sequence: CDR1 MNHEY, CDR2 SMNVEV (reference sequence). The chain's CDR3 is CASSSRLFGYGYTF. CDR3 DNA sequence: TGTGCCAGCAGCAGTCGGTTATTCGGTTATGGCTACACCTTC.

The chain couples TRBV10-1 to TRBJ2-5; D unclear. V lost 9 bases and J 1 base, leaving 15 bases between the germline ends. This CDR3 is 14 amino acids long. Per germline, CDR1 WNHNN and CDR2 SYGVQD (reference sequence). The CDR3 bases are TGCGCCAGGCCCAATGAGATGATCCAAGAGACCCAGTACTTC. It specifies CARPNEMIQETQYF.

The chain combines TRBV7-3 with TRBJ2-1, with 7 bases fitting TRBD2. CDR1 is SGHTA and CDR2 is FQGTGA in the germline V gene. The CDR3 has 15 residues. J gave up 7 bases and V 2 bases, and 8 bases lay outside the gene matches. CDR3 coding DNA: TGTGCCAGCAGCTTATGGGCGGGAGTAATGAATGAGCAGTTCTTC. This sequence encodes CASSLWAGVMNEQFF.

The rearrangement joins TRBV27 to TRBJ2-1; 10 bases line up with TRBD2. With 0 bases clipped from V and 3 bases from J, the junction kept 2 bases outside the gene matches. The germline CDR1 and CDR2 sequences are MNHEY and SMNVEV (reference sequence). The CDR3 length is 16 residues. CDR3 sequence: CASSLSPSGSYNEQFF. In DNA form, the CDR3 reads TGTGCCAGCAGTTTATCGCCTAGCGGGAGCTACAATGAGCAGTTCTTC.

This clone has more than one count but fewer than ten. The rearrangement links TRBV6-6 to TRBJ1-6; D is uncertain. Germline CDR1 reads MNHNY; CDR2 reads SVGAGI (reference sequence). The ends were cut back, 4 bases at V and 6 bases at J, with 7 bases in the middle. This CDR3 has 13 amino acids. CDR3 amino acids: CASSFDRNSPLHF. Written as DNA, the CDR3 is TGTGCCAGCAGTTTTGACCGTAATTCACCCCTCCACTTT.

The chain has TRBV6-5 and TRBJ2-7; tentative D call: TRBD1 (6 bases). There are 10 residues in the CDR3. Germline V gives CDR1 MNHEY, CDR2 SVGAGI. The V and J ends lost 10 bases and 5 bases respectively, with 9 bases between them. CDR3 residues: CATYRDEQYF. The CDR3 nucleotides are TGTGCCACCTACAGGGACGAGCAGTACTTC.

This clone was seen once. The chain links TRBV7-3 to TRBJ2-1; possible D gene TRBD2, 6 bases. Germline CDR1 is SGHTA and CDR2 is FQGTGA. Trimming took off 5 bases at V and 4 bases at J, with 15 bases between the two ends. The CDR3 is 15 residues long. The DNA for the CDR3 is TGTGCCAGCAGCCGTTCCCGGGACTCATACAATGAGCAGTTCTTC. It codes for CASSRSRDSYNEQFF.

This clone showed up just a few times. The chain combines TRBV19 with TRBJ1-2; D unresolved. CDR3 length equals 12 residues. V lost 4 bases and J lost 3, with 6 bases in between. In germline, CDR1 is LNHDA, CDR2 SQIVND (reference sequence). The CDR3 DNA reads TGTGCCAGTAGTAACCCAGACTATGGCTACACCTTC. It is translated as CASSNPDYGYTF.

This sequence joins TRBV19 and TRBJ2-4; possibly TRBD1 for D (6 bases). Trimming left V 5 bases short and J 9 bases short, with 14 bases between. CDR3 length equals 13 residues. Germline CDR1 reads LNHDA; CDR2 reads SQIVND (reference sequence). CDR3 sequence reads: CASSSQGTGIQYF. CDR3 bases: TGTGCCAGTAGTTCCCAGGGGACCGGCATTCAGTACTTC. The whole variable domain, filled in from reference TRBV19 and TRBJ2-4, reads DGGITQSPKYLFRKEGQNVTLSCEQNLNHDAMYWYRQDPGQGLRLIYYSQIVNDFQKGDIAEGYSVSREKKESFPLTVTSAQKNPTAFYLCASSSQGTGIQYFGAGTRLSVL.

The CDR3 is CASSPLAGIDGYTF. The CDR3 coding sequence is TGTGCCAGCAGCCCACTAGCTGGTATCGATGGCTACACCTTC. J is TRBJ1-2 and V is TRBV11-2; D is uncertain. The CDR3 runs to 14 residues. Looked up from germline, CDR1 is SGHAT and CDR2 is FQNNGV. V lost 5 bases, J lost 6 bases, and 16 bases lay in between.

The chain is built from TRBV19 and TRBJ2-7; possibly TRBD1 for D (5 bases). V was trimmed by 4 bases and J by 6 bases, leaving 10 bases between them. Germline assignment: CDR1 LNHDA and CDR2 SQIVND (reference sequence). The CDR3 sequence is 12 residues long. CDR3 in DNA: TGTGCCAGTAGTAACGGACACGGCGAGCAGTACTTC. Translation gives CASSNGHGEQYF.

This clone was seen only a few times. This sequence joins TRBV9 and TRBJ2-3; D might be TRBD1 (8 bases). Per the germline V gene, CDR1 is SGDLS and CDR2 is YYNGEE. The CDR3 is 14 residues long. The V and J ends lost 1 base and 10 bases respectively, with 16 bases between them. The chain's CDR3 is CASSVPTGGAPQYF. For the CDR3, the DNA is TGTGCCAGCAGCGTACCCACAGGGGGGGCGCCGCAGTATTTT.

This clone has a handful of counts. This sequence joins TRBV14 and TRBJ1-1, with 8 bases fitting TRBD1. The CDR3 covers 15 residues. V gave up 4 bases and J gave up 2 bases; unmatched junction bases: 6. Germline V gives CDR1 SGHDN, CDR2 FVKESK. The CDR3 region has the DNA TGTGCCAGCAGCCTCTTCGGACAGGGTAACACTGAAGCTTTCTTT. Translated: CASSLFGQGNTEAFF.

The chain is built from TRBV5-5 and TRBJ2-5; 11 positions match TRBD2. CDR1 and CDR2 from the germline V gene are SGHKS and YYEKEE (reference sequence). CDR3 length: 15 amino acids. V trimming: 6 bases; J trimming: 2 bases; junction bases outside the gene matches: 6. CDR3 amino acids: CASTLGLAVQETQYF. The CDR3 coding sequence is TGTGCCAGCACCCTGGGACTAGCGGTACAAGAGACCCAGTACTTC.

The DNA of the CDR3 is TGTGCCAGCAGTCAGGTGGAGAACACTGAAGCTTTCTTT. This sequence encodes CASSQVENTEAFF. The rearrangement joins TRBV6-5 to TRBJ1-1; D is undetermined. Trimming removed 5 bases from V and 1 base from J, with 8 bases in between. CDR3 length: 13 residues. CDR1 is MNHEY, CDR2 SVGAGI, per germline.

Only a few counts were recorded for this clone. The rearrangement links TRBV7-6 to TRBJ2-5; TRBD1 might be the D (5 bases). CDR3 length: 15 amino acids. Germline V gives CDR1 SGHVS, CDR2 FNYEAQ. Trimming removed 2 bases at V and 2 bases at J, with 12 bases between. CDR3 nucleotides: TGTGCCAGCAGCTTATACCCCGACAGACAAGAGACCCAGTACTTC. It translates to CASSLYPDRQETQYF.

The rearrangement joins TRBV6-5 to TRBJ2-7; D call uncertain. In germline, CDR1 is MNHEY, CDR2 SVGAGI. Between the trimmed V and J ends, which lost 6 bases and 2 bases, there was a span of 8 bases. This CDR3 has 12 amino acids. The CDR3 loop is CASRTGPYEQYF. DNA of the CDR3: TGTGCCAGCAGAACTGGGCCCTACGAGCAGTACTTC.